A selection of T cell receptor beta chains follows, all from one sample in a study of T cell responses to AZD1222 COVID-19 vaccine. Libraries were prepared by immunoSEQ multiplex PCR; TCRdb keeps only in-frame clonotypes and omits some of them. Here the sample spans about 130,000 clones, more than 75% being singletons. This specimen consisted of peripheral blood, obtained on day 0 of AZD1222 vaccination. The source is an adult in good health. The CDR3 runs from the conserved cysteine through the conserved F or W. The D gene is left open where the match is weak. The size of a clone is reported for some rows only, either as once, few or many, or as a class for expanded clones.

TRBV18,NA,NA,TRBJ2-5,CASSRGRGALETQYF,TGTGCCAGCTCACGGGGCCGGGGGGCTCTGGAGACCCAGTACTTC
TRBV29-1,NA,NA,TRBJ2-5,CSVAPQSETQYF,TGCAGCGTTGCACCCCAGTCTGAGACCCAGTACTTC
TRBV18,TRBD1,NA,TRBJ2-3,CASSGQDGGDTQYF,TGTGCCAGCTCAGGACAGGATGGGGGAGATACGCAGTATTTT
TRBV6-2/TRBV6-3,NA,once,TRBJ2-7,CASSYRTPPPYEQYF,TGTGCCAGCAGTTACAGGACACCTCCTCCCTACGAGCAGTACTTC
TRBV28,TRBD1,NA,TRBJ2-5,CASSLSTGGRETQYF,TGTGCCAGCAGTTTATCCACAGGGGGGCGAGAGACCCAGTACTTC
TRBV7-2,NA,NA,TRBJ2-2,CASRPTRTGELFF,TGTGCCAGCAGGCCTACTAGGACCGGGGAGCTGTTTTTT
TRBV6-5,NA,NA,TRBJ1-1,CASRLEGEAFF,TGTGCCAGCCGGCTGGAAGGTGAAGCTTTCTTT
TRBV6-5,NA,NA,TRBJ2-5,CASIVKLYQETQYF,TGTGCCAGCATCGTGAAGCTGTACCAAGAGACCCAGTACTTC
TRBV7-9,TRBD2,once,TRBJ2-2,CASSLLGTRNTGELFF,TGTGCCAGCAGCTTACTAGGGACTAGAAACACCGGGGAGCTGTTTTTT
TRBV7-9,NA,NA,TRBJ2-5,CASSSYQETQYF,TGTGCCAGCAGTTCCTACCAAGAGACCCAGTACTTC
TRBV29-1,NA,NA,TRBJ1-1,CSVVRDLNTEAFF,TGCAGCGTTGTTAGGGATTTGAACACTGAAGCTTTCTTT
TRBV19,TRBD1,NA,TRBJ1-1,CASTPISRDRDGAFF,TGTGCCAGTACCCCTATCTCCCGGGACAGGGATGGAGCTTTCTTT
TRBV9,NA,NA,TRBJ1-1,CASSAPPAGPNTEAFF,TGTGCCAGCAGCGCCCCTCCAGCGGGGCCGAACACTGAAGCTTTCTTT
TRBV27,NA,NA,TRBJ2-1,CASSLLGNEQFF,TGTGCCAGCAGTTTACTGGGTAATGAGCAGTTCTTC
TRBV15,NA,NA,TRBJ1-5,CATSSADWGPQHF,TGTGCCACCAGCAGCGCCGACTGGGGGCCCCAGCATTTT
TRBV24-1,TRBD2,NA,TRBJ2-1,CATSDSGTSGRFYNEQFF,TGTGCCACCAGTGATTCCGGGACTAGCGGGAGGTTTTACAATGAGCAGTTCTTC
TRBV2,TRBD1,NA,TRBJ1-5,CASRDGQGYQPQHF,TGTGCCAGCAGGGATGGACAGGGATATCAGCCCCAGCATTTT
TRBV5-3,NA,NA,TRBJ2-7,CARSLGGRVSYEQYF,TGTGCCAGAAGCTTGGGGGGCAGGGTCTCCTACGAGCAGTACTTC
TRBV4-1,NA,NA,TRBJ1-1,CASSHKGLRDTEAFF,TGCGCCAGCAGCCATAAGGGGTTACGGGACACTGAAGCTTTCTTT
TRBV6-4,NA,NA,TRBJ1-1,CASSDSSSGKTEAFF,TGTGCCAGCAGTGACTCGTCGTCAGGGAAAACTGAAGCTTTCTTT
TRBV9,TRBD2,NA,TRBJ2-5,CASSVAPSGGLGKETQYF,TGTGCCAGCAGCGTAGCCCCCTCGGGGGGGCTAGGAAAAGAGACCCAGTACTTC
TRBV27,NA,NA,TRBJ1-6,CASSLPGLNSPLHF,TGTGCCAGCAGTTTGCCCGGGTTGAATTCACCCCTCCACTTT
TRBV4-1,NA,NA,TRBJ2-5,CASSLGDTRKETQYF,TGCGCCAGCAGCCTAGGGGACACCCGCAAGGAGACCCAGTACTTC
TRBV5-1,TRBD2,NA,TRBJ2-7,CASSLVLAGLGDAQYF,TGCGCCAGCAGCTTGGTACTAGCGGGGCTAGGTGATGCGCAGTACTTC
TRBV13,NA,NA,TRBJ2-2,CASSPPGYGTAAGELFF,TGTGCCAGCAGCCCCCCCGGTTACGGAACAGCGGCCGGGGAGCTGTTTTTT
TRBV9,TRBD1,NA,TRBJ2-2,CASSVVQGALNTGELFF,TGTGCCAGCAGCGTAGTTCAGGGGGCGTTGAACACCGGGGAGCTGTTTTTT
TRBV15,TRBD1,NA,TRBJ2-7,CATSRDGTGAGGRFGQYF,TGTGCCACCAGCAGAGATGGGACAGGGGCGGGAGGTCGATTCGGGCAGTACTTC
TRBV7-8,NA,NA,TRBJ1-6,CATGRGNSPLHF,TGTGCCACCGGACGGGGTAATTCACCCCTCCACTTT
TRBV6-1,NA,NA,TRBJ2-2,CASGPRTDTGELFF,TGTGCCAGCGGTCCCCGGACCGACACCGGGGAGCTGTTTTTT
TRBV28,NA,NA,TRBJ1-1,CASSLSGRDEAFF,TGTGCCAGCAGTTTATCGGGCAGGGACGAAGCTTTCTTT
TRBV19,NA,NA,TRBJ1-2,CASSTEQGTNYGYTF,TGTGCCAGTAGTACTGAACAGGGAACAAACTATGGCTACACCTTC
TRBV19,TRBD1,NA,TRBJ1-1,CASSPRTGATNTEAFF,TGTGCCAGTAGTCCACGGACAGGGGCGACGAACACTGAAGCTTTCTTT
TRBV5-6,TRBD1,NA,TRBJ1-5,CASSSGGSYQPQHF,TGTGCCAGCAGTTCAGGGGGCTCTTATCAGCCCCAGCATTTT
TRBV7-9,TRBD2,NA,TRBJ2-7,CASSASGRAYEQYF,TGTGCCAGCAGCGCCAGCGGGAGGGCCTACGAGCAGTACTTC
TRBV20-1,NA,NA,TRBJ2-2,CSASGRATGELFF,TGCAGTGCTAGTGGCAGGGCCACCGGGGAGCTGTTTTTT
TRBV9,TRBD1,NA,TRBJ1-2,CASSLPGQGKYPYGYTF,TGTGCCAGCAGCCTGCCGGGACAGGGGAAGTATCCCTATGGCTACACTTTC
TRBV30,NA,NA,TRBJ2-6,CAWTTGWGANVLTF,TGTGCCTGGACCACGGGTTGGGGGGCCAACGTCCTGACTTTC
TRBV7-2,NA,NA,TRBJ1-6,CASSPGTYNSPLHF,TGTGCCAGCAGCCCCGGGACCTATAATTCACCCCTCCACTTT
TRBV18,NA,NA,TRBJ1-6,CASSPTEGIGYNSPLHF,TGTGCCAGCTCACCGACGGAAGGGATCGGGTATAATTCACCCCTCCACTTT
TRBV15,NA,NA,TRBJ1-1,CATSLDLLGTEAFF,TGTGCCACCAGCCTCGATTTGCTGGGCACTGAAGCTTTCTTT
TRBV12-3/TRBV12-4,TRBD1,few,TRBJ1-1,CASSLDRAEAFF,TGTGCCAGCAGTTTGGACAGGGCGGAAGCTTTCTTT
TRBV6-5,NA,NA,TRBJ1-6,CASTQGQGSSPLHF,TGTGCCAGCACTCAGGGACAAGGGAGTTCACCCCTCCACTTT
TRBV7-8,TRBD1,NA,TRBJ2-1,CASSLGDRDYNEQFF,TGTGCCAGCAGCTTAGGGGACAGGGACTACAATGAGCAGTTCTTC
TRBV19,TRBD1,NA,TRBJ1-5,CASSIRDRGDQPQHF,TGTGCCAGTAGTATAAGGGACAGGGGTGATCAGCCCCAGCATTTT
TRBV5-1,NA,NA,TRBJ2-3,CASSLRQRTDTQYF,TGCGCCAGCAGCTTGAGGCAGCGCACAGATACGCAGTATTTT
TRBV19,TRBD2,NA,TRBJ2-3,CASSIQRLAESVISTDTQYF,TGTGCCAGTAGTATACAAAGACTAGCGGAGTCCGTGATTAGCACAGATACGCAGTATTTT
TRBV7-9,NA,few,TRBJ1-1,CATGQRNTEAFF,TGTGCCACCGGACAGAGGAACACTGAAGCTTTCTTT
TRBV7-3,NA,NA,TRBJ1-1,CASRSDLYTEAFF,TGTGCCAGCAGATCGGACCTGTACACTGAAGCTTTCTTT
TRBV2,NA,once,TRBJ1-3,CASSDEGSSGNTIYF,TGTGCCAGCAGTGATGAGGGTTCTTCTGGAAACACCATATATTTT
TRBV30,TRBD2,NA,TRBJ2-1,CAWSIAGGPYNEQFF,TGTGCCTGGTCAATAGCGGGGGGCCCCTACAATGAGCAGTTCTTC
TRBV18,TRBD2,NA,TRBJ2-1,CASSPPGGRAPYNEQFF,TGTGCCAGCTCACCACCTGGCGGGAGGGCCCCTTACAATGAGCAGTTCTTC
TRBV4-2,TRBD1,NA,TRBJ2-7,CASSQVAGGPYEQYF,TGTGCCAGCAGCCAAGTGGCAGGGGGCCCCTACGAGCAGTACTTC
TRBV2,NA,NA,TRBJ2-7,CASTSGPNSYEQYF,TGTGCCAGCACCTCCGGGCCAAATTCCTACGAGCAGTACTTC
TRBV5-5,TRBD1,once,TRBJ1-5,CASSQQGAGQPQHF,TGTGCCAGCAGCCAACAGGGGGCAGGACAGCCCCAGCATTTT
TRBV6-5,NA,NA,TRBJ1-1,CASSYQYRATEAFF,TGTGCCAGCAGTTACCAATACAGGGCAACTGAAGCTTTCTTT
TRBV6-5,TRBD1,NA,TRBJ1-5,CASRAQGSQPQHF,TGTGCCAGCAGGGCACAGGGGTCTCAGCCCCAGCATTTT
TRBV21-1,NA,NA,TRBJ1-4,CASSKRERGIRREKLFF,TGTGCCAGCAGCAAACGGGAAAGGGGGATACGACGTGAAAAACTGTTTTTT